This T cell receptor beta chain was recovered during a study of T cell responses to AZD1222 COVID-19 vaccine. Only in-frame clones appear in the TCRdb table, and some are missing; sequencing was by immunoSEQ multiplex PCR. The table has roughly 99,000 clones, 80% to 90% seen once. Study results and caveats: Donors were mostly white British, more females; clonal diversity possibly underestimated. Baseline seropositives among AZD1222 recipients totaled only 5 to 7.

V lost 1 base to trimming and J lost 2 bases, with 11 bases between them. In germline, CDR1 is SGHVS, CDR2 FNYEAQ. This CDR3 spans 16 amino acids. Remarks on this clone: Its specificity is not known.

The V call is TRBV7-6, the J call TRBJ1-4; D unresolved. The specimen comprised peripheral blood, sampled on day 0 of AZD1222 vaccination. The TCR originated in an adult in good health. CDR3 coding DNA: TGTGCCAGCAGCTTAGAATCTGGGTTTACTAATGAAAAACTGTTTTTT. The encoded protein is CASSLESGFTNEKLFF.